The 24 T cell receptor beta chains listed next were all sequenced from one sample in a study of blood T cell repertoires in COVID-19. This table comes from immunoSEQ multiplex PCR, and its TCRdb copy is limited to in-frame clones, with some not included. This sample has under 450,000 clones, with 80% to 90% found just once. Source material: PBMCs or T cells enriched from blood (not recorded which). The receptors shown here come from a man younger than 45 who had recovered from COVID-19.

The chain combines TRBV7-3 with TRBJ2-1; 13 positions agree with TRBD2. The CDR3 length is 15 residues. V lost 2 bases and J lost 5; bases outside the gene matches: 0. Germline V gene lookup returns CDR1 SGHTA and CDR2 FQGTGA. The CDR3 DNA reads TGTGCCAGCAGCTTAGGGACTAGCGGGGACAATGAGCAGTTCTTC. As protein: CASSLGTSGDNEQFF.

The chain joins TRBV7-2 to TRBJ1-6, with a possible D match to TRBD1 (6 bases). This CDR3 is 13 amino acids long. Trimming shortened V by 5 bases and J by 7 bases, and 9 bases separated the two germline ends. Germline-derived CDR1 and CDR2 are SGHTA and FQGNSA. CDR3 sequence reads: CASSPQGNSPLHF. CDR3 DNA sequence: TGTGCCAGCAGCCCCCAGGGGAATTCACCCCTCCACTTT.

V is TRBV11-2 and J is TRBJ1-1; TRBD1 agrees at 8 bases. With 3 bases clipped from V and 0 bases from J, the junction kept 3 bases outside the gene matches. The CDR3 has 15 amino acids. CDR1 and CDR2 (germline): SGHAT, FQNNGV. CDR3 protein: CASSFRGPMNTEAFF. In DNA, the CDR3 is TGTGCCAGCAGCTTCAGGGGGCCCATGAACACTGAAGCTTTCTTT.

The gene calls are TRBV10-3 and TRBJ2-6; 12 bases map to TRBD1. The V gene end was trimmed by 11 bases and the J gene end by 3 bases; junction bases not matched to a gene: 11. Germline CDR1 ENHRY, CDR2 SYGVKD. The CDR3 covers 17 residues. The CDR3, as DNA: TGTGCCTCGTCAACCGGGACAGGGGGCGTTGGGGCCAACGTCCTGACTTTC. Amino acids: CASSTGTGGVGANVLTF.

This clone was found once. The chain has TRBV5-1 and TRBJ1-6; 7 positions match TRBD1. The CDR3 is 15 amino acids. Germline loops: CDR1 SGHRS, CDR2 YFSETQ. The trim removed 0 bases at V and 6 bases at J, leaving 3 bases unmatched. CDR3 sequence: CASSLGTGTNSPLHF. CDR3 bases: TGCGCCAGCAGCTTGGGGACAGGCACTAATTCACCCCTCCACTTT.

This chain joins TRBV25-1 and TRBJ1-1; maybe TRBD1 (6 bases). V gave up 6 bases and J gave up 5 bases, with 16 bases separating them. From germline, CDR1 is MGHDK and CDR2 SYGVNS. The CDR3 totals 14 residues. CDR3 amino acids: CASSRAQGRTEAFF. The CDR3 DNA is TGTGCCAGCAGCAGGGCACAGGGACGGACTGAAGCTTTCTTT. Based on the CDR3 plus reference TRBV25-1 and TRBJ1-1, the full variable domain is EADIYQTPRYLVIGTGKKITLECSQTMGHDKMYWYQQDPGMELHLIHYSYGVNSTEKGDLSSESTVSRIRTEHFPLTLESARPSHTSQYLCASSRAQGRTEAFFGQGTRLTVV.

The gene calls are TRBV19 and TRBJ2-2, with TRBD1 matching over 11 bases. Per the germline V gene, CDR1 is LNHDA and CDR2 is SQIVND (reference sequence). Germline trimming cut 5 bases from V and 4 bases from J; bases unmatched to any gene: 3. This CDR3 has 15 residues. CDR3 protein: CASSGTGGSTGELFF. The CDR3 DNA reads TGTGCCAGTAGTGGGACAGGGGGTAGCACCGGGGAGCTGTTTTTT.

Concerning this clone itself: Additional DNA sequences in this sample encode the identical CDR3. The V and J genes are TRBV19 and TRBJ1-5; 10 nucleotides agree with TRBD1. J was trimmed by 7 bases and V by 4 bases; bases with no gene match: 4. CDR1 is LNHDA and CDR2 is SQIVND in the germline V gene (reference sequence). The CDR3 covers 14 residues. The CDR3 spells CASSTGQGNQPQHF. The DNA of the CDR3 is TGTGCCAGTAGTACGGGACAGGGGAACCAGCCCCAGCATTTT.

The J gene is TRBJ1-1, the V gene TRBV10-1; tentative D call: TRBD1 (5 bases). There are 13 residues in the CDR3. CDR1 WNHNN and CDR2 SYGVQD come from the germline V gene (reference sequence). V lost 4 bases to trimming and J lost 6 bases, with 12 bases between them. The CDR3 region is CASSAGGKPEAFF. In nucleotides, the CDR3 is TGCGCCAGCAGTGCCGGGGGGAAACCTGAAGCTTTCTTT.

The rearrangement joins TRBV25-1 to TRBJ1-2; D unresolved. This CDR3 contains 13 residues. V was cut by 3 bases and J by 4 bases, with 9 bases left in between. The germline V gene encodes CDR1 MGHDK and CDR2 SYGVNS. The CDR3 bases are TGTGCCAGCAGTGACGGGGTTGGCTATGGCTACACCTTC. Its protein product is CASSDGVGYGYTF.

This chain uses TRBV4-1 with TRBJ2-2, with D hard to call. V lost 2 bases to trimming and J lost 4 bases, with 5 bases between them. Germline V gives CDR1 MGHRA, CDR2 YSYEKL. This CDR3 has 13 residues. The DNA for the CDR3 is TGCGCCAGCAGCCAAACTTTCACCGGGGAGCTGTTTTTT. It specifies CASSQTFTGELFF.

The J gene is TRBJ2-3, the V gene TRBV27, with 9 bases identical to TRBD1. The CDR3 is 16 amino acids. The germline V gene encodes CDR1 MNHEY and CDR2 SMNVEV (reference sequence). V lost 4 bases to trimming and J lost 7 bases; unmatched junction nucleotides: 12. As DNA, the CDR3 is TGTGCCAGCAGTTCCCCGGGACAGGGATCCTGGAATACGCAGTATTTT. Protein sequence: CASSSPGQGSWNTQYF.

As regards this clone: The junction shows a germline mismatch at one end, possibly a read error. V is TRBV5-1 and J is TRBJ2-7; TRBD2 is a possible D gene (5 bases). Germline-derived CDR1 and CDR2 are SGHRS and YFSETQ. The CDR3 has 14 amino acids. As DNA, the CDR3 is TGCGCCAGCAGCTTGCGGTCCAGCGGAGCTGAGCGGTACTTC. This encodes CASSLRSSGAERYF.

This clone occurred a few times. The rearrangement joins TRBV6-1 to TRBJ1-2; D is perhaps TRBD1 (5 bases). The CDR3 contains 13 residues. Germline V gene sequence: CDR1 MNHNS, CDR2 SASEGT. Trimming cost V 3 bases and J 3 bases, with 8 bases left between them. Written as DNA, the CDR3 is TGTGCCAGCAGTGACAGGGTGGACTATGGCTACACCTTC. Its translation is CASSDRVDYGYTF.

The V and J genes are TRBV28 and TRBJ2-1, with D tentatively TRBD2 (6 bases). V was trimmed by 7 bases and J by 3 bases, leaving 19 bases between them. The CDR3 consists of 16 residues. The germline V gene encodes CDR1 MDHEN and CDR2 SYDVKM. CDR3 nucleotide sequence: TGTGCCAGCATGAGAGTCGGTAGCGGACACTACAATGAGCAGTTCTTC. This encodes CASMRVGSGHYNEQFF.

This chain uses TRBV12-5 with TRBJ2-7, with D perhaps matching TRBD2 (5 bases). The CDR3 has 14 amino acids. CDR1 and CDR2 (germline): LGHNT, FRNRAP. The V gene lost 8 bases and the J gene lost 4 bases, with 18 bases spanning the gap. The CDR3 DNA follows: TGTGCTAGTCAACCGGGGTCTGGTTCTTACGAGCAGTACTTC. This encodes CASQPGSGSYEQYF.

The chain uses TRBV7-8 and TRBJ2-3; tentatively, D is TRBD2 (6 bases). Trimming stripped 5 bases from V and 1 base from J, with 19 bases between. This CDR3 is 17 amino acids long. Germline V gene data show CDR1 as SGHVS and CDR2 as FQNEAQ. The CDR3 sequence: CASSHADGGAGTDTQYF. The CDR3 DNA reads TGTGCCAGCAGCCATGCTGATGGCGGGGCGGGCACAGATACGCAGTATTTT. The whole variable domain, remainder taken from reference TRBV7-8 and TRBJ2-3, is GAGVSQSPRYKVAKRGQDVALRCDPISGHVSLFWYQQALGQGPEFLTYFQNEAQLDKSGLPSDRFFAERPEGSVSTLKIQRTQQEDSAVYLCASSHADGGAGTDTQYFGPGTRLTVL.

This rearrangement joins TRBV9 to TRBJ1-4; D possibly corresponds to TRBD1 (5 bases). Germline CDR1 is SGDLS and CDR2 is YYNGEE. V was trimmed by 4 bases and J by 6 bases, leaving 16 bases between them. The CDR3 contains 15 residues. The CDR3 is CASSTRGEIDEKLFF. The CDR3 DNA is TGTGCCAGCAGCACCCGGGGGGAGATCGATGAAAAACTGTTTTTT.

The CDR3: CASSYTGNTEAFF. The CDR3 bases are TGTGCCAGCAGTTACACAGGGAACACTGAAGCTTTCTTT. The V and J genes are TRBV6-2 or TRBV6-3 and TRBJ1-1; D is perhaps TRBD1 (5 bases). Trimming took off 2 bases at V and 1 base at J, with 5 bases between the two ends. CDR3 size: 13 residues. Germline CDR1 is MNHEY and CDR2 is SVGEGT.

This clone was detected a few times. The chain combines TRBV30 with TRBJ1-3, with 12 bases fitting TRBD1. V gave up 2 bases and J gave up 2 bases; unmatched junction bases: 10. This CDR3 region has 18 residues. Per the germline V gene, CDR1 is GTSNPN and CDR2 is SVGIG (reference sequence). The CDR3 DNA sequence: TGTGCCTGGAGTCCGGGACAGGGGGCCCTTGTCACTGGAAACACCATATATTTT. Translated, it gives CAWSPGQGALVTGNTIYF.

The chain combines TRBV19 with TRBJ2-1; 12 bases are a match to TRBD2. Trimming took 6 bases from V and 7 from J; bases not matched to a gene: 7. The CDR3 loop spans 15 amino acids. Germline CDR1 is LNHDA and CDR2 is SQIVND (reference sequence). The CDR3 reads CASRPLAGGPNEQFF. The CDR3 nucleotides read TGTGCCAGTAGGCCTCTAGCGGGGGGGCCGAATGAGCAGTTCTTC.

This clone was detected only a few times. J is TRBJ1-1 and V is TRBV30; D is ambiguous. Germline V gene data show CDR1 as GTSNPN and CDR2 as SVGIG (reference sequence). The CDR3 sequence is 13 residues long. The ends were cut back, 4 bases at V and 1 base at J, with 10 bases in the middle. CDR3 nucleotide sequence: TGTGCCTGGAAGGCCCAGGCGAACACTGAAGCTTTCTTT. Amino acids: CAWKAQANTEAFF. The full variable domain, in which reference TRBV30 and TRBJ1-1 provide the parts outside the CDR3, is SQTIHQWPATLVQPVGSPLSLECTVEGTSNPNLYWYRQAAGRGLQLLFYSVGIGQISSEVPQNLSASRPQDRQFILSSKKLLLSDSGFYLCAWKAQANTEAFFGQGTRLTVV.

This chain connects TRBV10-3 to TRBJ1-1; D gene unclear. CDR3 size: 11 residues. Germline V gives CDR1 ENHRY, CDR2 SYGVKD. The V gene lost 8 bases and the J gene lost 4 bases, with 8 bases spanning the gap. DNA for the CDR3: TGTGCCATCGGGGAGGCCACTGAAGCTTTCTTT. This sequence encodes CAIGEATEAFF.

The genes are TRBV6-4 and TRBJ1-1; 7 bases align to TRBD1. The CDR3 is 14 residues long. Germline V gives CDR1 MRHNA, CDR2 SNTAGT. V trimming: 5 bases; J trimming: 2 bases; junction bases outside the gene matches: 5. In nucleotides, the CDR3 is TGTGCCAGCAGTCAGGACAGGAGCAACACTGAAGCTTTCTTT. This sequence encodes CASSQDRSNTEAFF.